This T cell receptor beta chain is drawn from a study of blood T cell repertoires in COVID-19. Study background: COVID-19 samples collected from the United States, Italy and Spain covered acute and convalescent phases. PBMCs, B-cell-depleted T cells, or T cells provided the cDNA or gDNA that made up the material.

Germline V gene sequence: CDR1 SGHTA, CDR2 FQGTGA. The CDR3 sequence is 14 residues long. Trimming at V came to 5 bases and at J to 3 bases, leaving 3 bases not matched to a gene. Remarks on this clone: The sample has other DNA sequences that encode this CDR3 too.

In the study's own analysis: Estimation of nucleated cell counts was performed using reference gene primer amplification. Assay used: immunoSEQ multiplex PCR; TCRdb lists only in-frame clones, some missing. V and J calls and clone size come straight from that table; D and trimming were deduced from the DNA. The repertoire holds some 99,000 clones, with approximately 80% as singletons. This TCR was sampled from a woman aged 80 or over with active or convalescent COVID-19. The sequenced material came from peripheral blood. The gene calls are TRBV7-3 and TRBJ2-5, with TRBD2 identical over 10 bases. Written as DNA, the CDR3 is TGTGCCAGCAGCCCTAGCGGGAGCGAAGAGACCCAGTACTTC. Encoded protein: CASSPSGSEETQYF. Variable domain in full (rest from reference TRBV7-3 and TRBJ2-5): GAGVSQTPSNKVTEKGKYVELRCDPISGHTALYWYRQSLGQGPEFLIYFQGTGAADDSGLPNDRFFAVRPEGSVSTLKIQRTERGDSAVYLCASSPSGSEETQYFGPGTRLLVL.